These T cell receptor beta chains were read from a single sample in a study of CXCR3-negative and CXCR3-positive naive CD8 T cells. TCRdb processed the 5' RACE reads again and assigns one entry to each CDR3 protein, with no DNA. The data include some 150,000 distinct CDR3 sequences; the top ten clones carry 0.41%. The sample taken for sequencing was naive CXCR3+ CD8+ T cells from blood. These receptors were collected from a human donor in good health. Some clones in this sample may be carry-over from other donors' samples. Both conserved end residues are part of each CDR3.

j_gene: TRBJ2-1; v_gene: TRBV7-9; CDR3aa: CASSPGIPDGSYNEQFF
j_gene: TRBJ2-7; v_gene: TRBV6-6; CDR3aa: CASSYSSGSSYEQYF
j_gene: TRBJ1-1; v_gene: TRBV28; CDR3aa: CASSLKGVGLAFF
j_gene: TRBJ1-2; v_gene: TRBV25-1; CDR3aa: CASSDSRELANYGYTF
j_gene: TRBJ1-1; v_gene: TRBV29-1; CDR3aa: CSVEGWGLNTEAFF
j_gene: TRBJ1-1; v_gene: TRBV10-2; CDR3aa: CASRVEPNTEAFF
j_gene: TRBJ2-4; v_gene: TRBV7-8; CDR3aa: CASSSIEGGKNIQYF
j_gene: TRBJ2-7; v_gene: TRBV2; CDR3aa: CASSEGGQPHF
j_gene: TRBJ1-5; v_gene: TRBV5-1; CDR3aa: CASSLEQGGQPQHF
j_gene: TRBJ2-7; v_gene: TRBV20-1; CDR3aa: CSASKPGITYEQYF
j_gene: TRBJ2-2; v_gene: TRBV29-1; CDR3aa: CSVDDITENTGELFF
j_gene: TRBJ2-7; v_gene: TRBV27; CDR3aa: CASSFKEGGSYEQYF
j_gene: TRBJ1-1; v_gene: TRBV29-1; CDR3aa: CSVTWMNTEAFF
j_gene: TRBJ2-7; v_gene: TRBV5-5; CDR3aa: CASSLLPGTGNSYEQYF
j_gene: TRBJ2-2; v_gene: TRBV6-7; CDR3aa: CASSSPRGKNTGELFF
j_gene: TRBJ2-3; v_gene: TRBV7-9; CDR3aa: CASSSRVGVEDTQYF
j_gene: TRBJ2-3; v_gene: TRBV4-3; CDR3aa: CASSQDKLGLEDTQYF
j_gene: TRBJ1-1; v_gene: TRBV28; CDR3aa: CASSSTVNTEAFF
j_gene: TRBJ2-1; v_gene: TRBV5-1; CDR3aa: CASSLDLAGGWPYNEQFF
j_gene: TRBJ2-3; v_gene: TRBV7-8; CDR3aa: CASTQSGGLDTDTQYF
j_gene: TRBJ1-1; v_gene: TRBV6-6; CDR3aa: CASSYPSGNTEAFF
j_gene: TRBJ2-1; v_gene: TRBV28; CDR3aa: CASSWTYNEQFF
j_gene: TRBJ2-1; v_gene: TRBV7-8; CDR3aa: CATDSYNEQFF
j_gene: TRBJ2-1; v_gene: TRBV7-9; CDR3aa: CASSPQLAGATYNEQFF
j_gene: TRBJ2-1; v_gene: TRBV4-3; CDR3aa: CASSQDTGGNYNEQFF
j_gene: TRBJ2-7; v_gene: TRBV4-2; CDR3aa: CASRLLTGSYEQYF
j_gene: TRBJ1-4; v_gene: TRBV10-3; CDR3aa: CAISDGTIIYFEKLFF
j_gene: TRBJ2-2; v_gene: TRBV9; CDR3aa: CASSVRSGNTGELFF
j_gene: TRBJ2-3; v_gene: TRBV11-2; CDR3aa: CASSLNPGLPLADTQYF
j_gene: TRBJ2-1; v_gene: TRBV6-6; CDR3aa: CASSLQGLGSYNEQFF
j_gene: TRBJ1-1; v_gene: TRBV4-1; CDR3aa: CASSPGRLDTEAFF
j_gene: TRBJ2-1; v_gene: TRBV7-6; CDR3aa: CASSPRDLRYNEQFF
j_gene: TRBJ2-7; v_gene: TRBV12-3/TRBV12-4; CDR3aa: CASSLDRREQYF
j_gene: TRBJ2-4; v_gene: TRBV28; CDR3aa: CARSLGLAKNIQYF
j_gene: TRBJ2-3; v_gene: TRBV5-4; CDR3aa: CASSAGATDTQYF
j_gene: TRBJ1-4; v_gene: TRBV7-9; CDR3aa: CASSDSSGGEKLFF
j_gene: TRBJ2-1; v_gene: TRBV7-9; CDR3aa: CASSLAGSAYNEQFF
j_gene: TRBJ2-1; v_gene: TRBV6-5; CDR3aa: CASSYTRYNEQFF
j_gene: TRBJ2-2; v_gene: TRBV4-2; CDR3aa: CASSPRTVKTNTGELFF
j_gene: TRBJ1-5; v_gene: TRBV4-2; CDR3aa: CASSQYEEGNQHF
j_gene: TRBJ2-1; v_gene: TRBV6-6; CDR3aa: CASSYSRQEANNEQFF
j_gene: TRBJ2-7; v_gene: TRBV15; CDR3aa: CATSRETGGAGQYF
j_gene: TRBJ1-2; v_gene: TRBV12-3/TRBV12-4; CDR3aa: CASSWEDRRDPNYGYTF
j_gene: TRBJ1-6; v_gene: TRBV3-1; CDR3aa: CASSQAVGISSYNSPLHF
j_gene: TRBJ2-5; v_gene: TRBV9; CDR3aa: CASSVGGIAETQYF
j_gene: TRBJ1-4; v_gene: TRBV29-1; CDR3aa: CSVEDQGTDNNEKLFF
j_gene: TRBJ1-2; v_gene: TRBV29-1; CDR3aa: CSAIVPDRGRNYGYTF
j_gene: TRBJ2-3; v_gene: TRBV25-1; CDR3aa: CASSLSAIAGTQYF
j_gene: TRBJ2-7; v_gene: TRBV14; CDR3aa: CATQRKPGYLYYEQYF
j_gene: TRBJ2-1; v_gene: TRBV6-2/TRBV6-3; CDR3aa: CASNPLGGGEYNEQFF
j_gene: TRBJ2-1; v_gene: TRBV15; CDR3aa: CATSRFDFGEGPDEQFF
j_gene: TRBJ2-6; v_gene: TRBV9; CDR3aa: CASSVELAGANVLTF
j_gene: TRBJ2-7; v_gene: TRBV9; CDR3aa: CASSGFSSGRAGEFYEQYF
j_gene: TRBJ1-5; v_gene: TRBV3-1; CDR3aa: CASSQGYQPQHF
j_gene: TRBJ2-2; v_gene: TRBV10-3; CDR3aa: CAIPGQNTGELFF
j_gene: TRBJ2-1; v_gene: TRBV12-3/TRBV12-4; CDR3aa: CASSHGGQGATEQFF
j_gene: TRBJ2-1; v_gene: TRBV20-1; CDR3aa: CSARDLAGAFNEQFF
j_gene: TRBJ2-4; v_gene: TRBV12-3/TRBV12-4; CDR3aa: CASSFLSGWDGDLLAKNIQYF
j_gene: TRBJ2-5; v_gene: TRBV20-1; CDR3aa: CSASYARKTQYF
j_gene: TRBJ1-5; v_gene: TRBV2; CDR3aa: CASSHPGYNQPQHF